The clone carrying this T cell receptor (beta chain) was seen once. The source of the sample is a study of blood T cell repertoires in COVID-19. Study context: Samples representing acute and convalescent COVID-19 were sourced from the United States, Italy and Spain.

CDR1 MNHEY and CDR2 SVGAGI come from the germline V gene. The ends lost 6 bases at V and 3 bases at J; junction bases unmatched: 8. The CDR3 runs 15 residues. TCRdb keeps only in-frame clones here, not all; method: immunoSEQ multiplex PCR. Of around 200,000 clones detected, 85% appear once; the ten largest clones hold about 19%. Sequenced: PBMCs or T cells enriched from blood (not recorded which). This sequence joins TRBV6-5 and TRBJ1-2, with TRBD1 matching over 9 bases. The TCR was taken from a man in his forties who had recovered from COVID-19. The CDR3 sequence: CASSFRQGGHYGYTF. The CDR3 coding sequence is TGTGCCAGCAGCTTCCGACAGGGGGGACACTATGGCTACACCTTC.